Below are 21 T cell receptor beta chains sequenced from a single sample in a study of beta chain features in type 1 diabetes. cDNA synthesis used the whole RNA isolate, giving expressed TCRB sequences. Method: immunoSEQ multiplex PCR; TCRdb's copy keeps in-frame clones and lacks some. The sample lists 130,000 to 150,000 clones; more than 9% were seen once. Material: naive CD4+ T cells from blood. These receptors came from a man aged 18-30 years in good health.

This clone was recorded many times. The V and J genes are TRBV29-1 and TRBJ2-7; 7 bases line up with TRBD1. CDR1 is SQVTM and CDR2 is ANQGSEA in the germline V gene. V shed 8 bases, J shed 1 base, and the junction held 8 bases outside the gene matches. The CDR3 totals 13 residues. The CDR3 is CSTSTGLSYEQYF. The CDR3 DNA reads TGCAGCACGTCGACAGGGCTATCCTACGAGCAGTACTTC.

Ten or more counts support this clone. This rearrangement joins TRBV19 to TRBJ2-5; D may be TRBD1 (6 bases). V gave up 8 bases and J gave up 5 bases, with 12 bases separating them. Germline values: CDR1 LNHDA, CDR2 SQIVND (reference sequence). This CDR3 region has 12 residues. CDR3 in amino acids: CASRSDRETQYF. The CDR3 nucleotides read TGTGCCAGTCGATCCGACAGGGAGACCCAGTACTTC.

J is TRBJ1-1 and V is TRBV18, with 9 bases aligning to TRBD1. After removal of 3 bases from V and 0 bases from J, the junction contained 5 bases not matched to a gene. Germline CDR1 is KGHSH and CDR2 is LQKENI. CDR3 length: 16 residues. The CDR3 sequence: CASSPRGQGMNTEAFF. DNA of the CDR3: TGTGCCAGCTCACCGAGGGGACAGGGAATGAACACTGAAGCTTTCTTT.

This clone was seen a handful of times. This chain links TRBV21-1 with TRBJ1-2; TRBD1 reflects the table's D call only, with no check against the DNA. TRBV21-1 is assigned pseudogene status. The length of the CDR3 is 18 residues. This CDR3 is CASSSKPGPYIPNYGYTF. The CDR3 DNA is TGTGCCAGCAGCAGTAAACCAGGGCCATACATCCCTAACTATGGCTACACCTTC.

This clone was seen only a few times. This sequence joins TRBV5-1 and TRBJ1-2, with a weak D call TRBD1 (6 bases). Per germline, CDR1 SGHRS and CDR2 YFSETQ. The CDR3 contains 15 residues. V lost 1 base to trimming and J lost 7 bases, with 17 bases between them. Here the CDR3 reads CASSLNAGAPGGYTF. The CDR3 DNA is TGCGCCAGCAGCTTGAACGCAGGGGCCCCAGGTGGCTACACCTTC.

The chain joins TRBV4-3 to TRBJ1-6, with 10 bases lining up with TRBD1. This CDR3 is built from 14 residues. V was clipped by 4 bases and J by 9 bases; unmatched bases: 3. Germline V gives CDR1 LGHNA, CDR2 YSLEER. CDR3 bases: TGCGCCAGCAGCCGGGGGGACAGGGGTTCACCCCTCCACTTT. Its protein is CASSRGDRGSPLHF.

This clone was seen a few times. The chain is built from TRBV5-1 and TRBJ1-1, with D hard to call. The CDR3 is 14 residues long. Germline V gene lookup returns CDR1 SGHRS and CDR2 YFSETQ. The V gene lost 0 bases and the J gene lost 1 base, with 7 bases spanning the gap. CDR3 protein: CASSLGPGNTEAFF. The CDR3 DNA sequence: TGCGCCAGCAGCTTGGGACCAGGGAACACTGAAGCTTTCTTT.

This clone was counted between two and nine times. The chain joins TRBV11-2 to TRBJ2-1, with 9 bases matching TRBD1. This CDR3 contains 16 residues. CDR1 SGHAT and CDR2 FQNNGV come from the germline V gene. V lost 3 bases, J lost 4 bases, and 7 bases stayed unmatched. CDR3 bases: TGTGCCAGCAGCTTGTCCTCGGGACAGGGATACAATGAGCAGTTCTTC. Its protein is CASSLSSGQGYNEQFF. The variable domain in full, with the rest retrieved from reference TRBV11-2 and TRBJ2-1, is EAGVAQSPRYKIIEKRQSVAFWCNPISGHATLYWYQQILGQGPKLLIQFQNNGVVDDSQLPKDRFSAERLKGVDSTLKIQPAKLEDSAVYLCASSLSSGQGYNEQFFGPGTRLTVL.

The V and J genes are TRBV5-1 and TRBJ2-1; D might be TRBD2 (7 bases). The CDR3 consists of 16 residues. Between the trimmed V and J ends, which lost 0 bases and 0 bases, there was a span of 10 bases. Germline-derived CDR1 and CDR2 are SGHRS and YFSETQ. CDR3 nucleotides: TGCGCCAGCAGCTTGGTGGCGGGGGCCTCCTACAATGAGCAGTTCTTC. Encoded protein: CASSLVAGASYNEQFF. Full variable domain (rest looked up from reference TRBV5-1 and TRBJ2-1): KAGVTQTPRYLIKTRGQQVTLSCSPISGHRSVSWYQQTPGQGLQFLFEYFSETQRNKGNFPGRFSGRQFSNSRSEMNVSTLELGDSALYLCASSLVAGASYNEQFFGPGTRLTVL.

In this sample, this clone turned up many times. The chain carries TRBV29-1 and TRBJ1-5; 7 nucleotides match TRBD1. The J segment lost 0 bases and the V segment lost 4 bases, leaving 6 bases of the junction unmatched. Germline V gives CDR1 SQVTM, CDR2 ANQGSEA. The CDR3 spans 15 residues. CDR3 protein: CSVGGTENSNQPQHF. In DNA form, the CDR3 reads TGCAGCGTTGGGGGGACAGAGAATAGCAATCAGCCCCAGCATTTT.

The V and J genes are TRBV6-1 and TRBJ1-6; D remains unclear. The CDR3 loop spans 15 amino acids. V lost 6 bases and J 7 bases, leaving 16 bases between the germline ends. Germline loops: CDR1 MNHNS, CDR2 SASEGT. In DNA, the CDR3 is TGTGCCAGCAGCTCCTCCGGGGTAGACAATTCACCCCTCCACTTT. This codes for CASSSSGVDNSPLHF.

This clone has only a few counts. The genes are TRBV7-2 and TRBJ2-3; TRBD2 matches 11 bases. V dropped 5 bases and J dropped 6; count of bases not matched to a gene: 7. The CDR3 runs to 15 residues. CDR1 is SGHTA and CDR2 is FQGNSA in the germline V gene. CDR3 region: CASSLVAGGPDTQYF. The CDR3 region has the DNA TGTGCCAGCAGCCTCGTAGCGGGGGGGCCGGATACGCAGTATTTT.

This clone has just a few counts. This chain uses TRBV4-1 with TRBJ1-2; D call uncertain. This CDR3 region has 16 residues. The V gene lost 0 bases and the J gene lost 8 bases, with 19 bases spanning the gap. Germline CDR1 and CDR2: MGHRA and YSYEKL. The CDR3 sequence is CASSQDRLALVRGYTF. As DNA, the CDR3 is TGCGCCAGCAGCCAAGATCGTCTCGCTCTAGTGAGGGGCTACACCTTC.

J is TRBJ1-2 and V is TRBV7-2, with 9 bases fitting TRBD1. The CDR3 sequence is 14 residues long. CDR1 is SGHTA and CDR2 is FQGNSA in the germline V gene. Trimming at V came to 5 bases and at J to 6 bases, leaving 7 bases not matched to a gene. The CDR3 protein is CASSLQGAGNGYTF. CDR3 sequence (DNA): TGTGCCAGCAGCCTACAGGGGGCAGGAAATGGCTACACCTTC.

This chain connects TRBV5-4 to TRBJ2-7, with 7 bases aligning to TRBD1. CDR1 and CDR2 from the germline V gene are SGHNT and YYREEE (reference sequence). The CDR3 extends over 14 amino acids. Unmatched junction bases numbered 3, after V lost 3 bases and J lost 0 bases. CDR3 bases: TGTGCCAGCAGCTCACAGGGGAACTCCTACGAGCAGTACTTC. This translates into CASSSQGNSYEQYF.

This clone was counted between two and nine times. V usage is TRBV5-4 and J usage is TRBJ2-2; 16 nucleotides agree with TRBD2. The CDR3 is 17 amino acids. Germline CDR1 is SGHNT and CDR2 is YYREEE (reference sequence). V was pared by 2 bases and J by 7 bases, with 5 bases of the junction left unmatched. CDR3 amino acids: CASSFGTSGGAIGELFF. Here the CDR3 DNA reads TGTGCCAGCAGCTTTGGGACTAGCGGGGGGGCGATCGGGGAGCTGTTTTTT.

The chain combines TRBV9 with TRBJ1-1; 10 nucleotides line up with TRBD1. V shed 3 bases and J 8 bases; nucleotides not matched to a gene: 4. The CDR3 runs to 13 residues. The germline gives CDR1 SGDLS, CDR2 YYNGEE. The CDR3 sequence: CASSGGTGVEAFF. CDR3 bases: TGTGCCAGCAGCGGAGGGACAGGGGTCGAAGCTTTCTTT.

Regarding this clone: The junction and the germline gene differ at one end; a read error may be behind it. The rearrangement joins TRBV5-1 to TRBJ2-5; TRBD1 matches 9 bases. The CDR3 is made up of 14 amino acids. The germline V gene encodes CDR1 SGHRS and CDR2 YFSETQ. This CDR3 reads CASSLGTGEEAQYF. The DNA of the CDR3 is TGCGCCAGCAGCTTGGGGACAGGGGAAGAGGCCCAGTACTTC.

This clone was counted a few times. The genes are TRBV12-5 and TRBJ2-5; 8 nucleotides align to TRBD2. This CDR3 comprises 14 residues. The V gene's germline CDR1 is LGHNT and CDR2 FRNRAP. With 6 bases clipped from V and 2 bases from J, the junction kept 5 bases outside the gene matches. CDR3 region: CASGRGGIQETQYF. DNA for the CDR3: TGTGCTAGTGGCCGGGGGGGTATACAAGAGACCCAGTACTTC.

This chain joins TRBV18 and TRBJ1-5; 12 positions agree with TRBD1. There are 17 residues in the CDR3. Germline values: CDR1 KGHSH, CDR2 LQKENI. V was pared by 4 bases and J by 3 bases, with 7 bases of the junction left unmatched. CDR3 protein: CASSRGTGGRNNQPQHF. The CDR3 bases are TGTGCCAGCTCACGTGGGACAGGGGGCCGAAACAATCAGCCCCAGCATTTT.

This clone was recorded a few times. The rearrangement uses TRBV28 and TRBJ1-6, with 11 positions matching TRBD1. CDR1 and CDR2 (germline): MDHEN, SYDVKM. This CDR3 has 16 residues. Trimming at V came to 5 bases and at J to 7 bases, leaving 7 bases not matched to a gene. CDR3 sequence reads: CASSPTGTGGNSPLHF. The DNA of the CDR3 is TGTGCCAGCAGTCCTACAGGGACAGGGGGAAATTCACCCCTCCACTTT.